This T cell receptor (beta chain) was profiled in a study of OX40 agonist ivuxolimab in advanced cancers. Across the whole study: The mean age was roughly 60 years, ranging from about 20 to 79, with over 70% of participants male.

Measured with immunoSEQ multiplex PCR; TCRdb has only the in-frame clones, and not every one. The sample contains some 100,000 clones, approximately 90% of which appear only once. CDR3 length equals 15 residues. V lost 2 bases to trimming and J lost 1 base, with 8 bases between them. Germline CDR1 is MNHNY and CDR2 is SVGAGI (reference sequence). This TCR was sampled from an adult with an advanced solid tumor such as melanoma, head and neck, liver or kidney cancer. V usage is TRBV6-6 and J usage is TRBJ2-2; unclear D gene. This sample comprised CD4+ or CD8+ T cells sorted from blood, obtained in a trial of the OX40 agonist ivuxolimab. The CDR3 loop reads CASSYARQNTGELFF. Written as DNA, the CDR3 is TGTGCCAGCAGTTACGCCCGTCAGAACACCGGGGAGCTGTTTTTT.